One and the same sample provided the 15 T cell receptor beta chains below, sequenced in a study of response to subunit inactivated influenza vaccine. One entry per CDR3 protein results from TCRdb running MiXCR on the RT-PCR reads. The sample carries hundreds of thousands of distinct CDR3 sequences, around a sixth recorded once. The source was PBMCs from blood, collected 12 days after vaccination. These receptor sequences come from a man in his forties or fifties who received an inactivated influenza vaccine.

This clonotype showed up just a few times. The chain recombines TRBV27 with TRBJ2-1; 9 bases are a match to TRBD2. V lost 2 bases and J lost 6; bases outside the gene matches: 8. Looked up from germline, CDR1 is MNHEY and CDR2 is SMNVEV (reference sequence). The CDR3 sequence is 16 residues long. CDR3 nucleotide sequence: TGTGCCAGCAGTTTACTAGCGGGATTAGGGTCCAATGAGCAGTTCTTC. This sequence encodes CASSLLAGLGSNEQFF.

This clonotype was seen a few times. The chain employs TRBV4-3 and TRBJ2-5; no firm D call. In germline, CDR1 is LGHNA, CDR2 YSLEER. The CDR3 sequence is 15 residues long. Trimming removed 0 bases from V and 5 bases from J, with 13 bases in between. The CDR3: CASSQDALYGETQYF. Here the CDR3 DNA reads TGCGCCAGCAGCCAAGATGCCCTTTACGGGGAGACCCAGTACTTC.

The rearrangement links TRBV12-3 or TRBV12-4 to TRBJ2-1; D is unresolved. The CDR3 extends over 13 amino acids. Trimming shortened V by 6 bases and J by 5 bases, and 11 bases separated the two germline ends. The DNA of the CDR3 is TGTGCCAGCAGCTTAACTACTAACAATGAGCAGTTCTTC. Its translation: CASSLTTNNEQFF.

This clonotype was seen only a few times. The chain is built from TRBV27 and TRBJ1-4, with 11 bases that match TRBD1. Trimming at V came to 6 bases and at J to 10 bases, leaving 19 bases not matched to a gene. CDR1 and CDR2 from the germline V gene are MNHEY and SMNVEV (reference sequence). CDR3 length equals 18 residues. The CDR3 sequence is CASSPLGQGDVEDGKLFF. In nucleotides, the CDR3 is TGTGCCAGCAGCCCTCTGGGACAGGGGGATGTTGAAGATGGAAAACTGTTTTTT.

The chain couples TRBV7-8 to TRBJ2-3; a possible D gene is TRBD1 (5 bases). Germline loops: CDR1 SGHVS, CDR2 FQNEAQ. The CDR3 has 13 amino acids. The ends were cut back, 2 bases at V and 5 bases at J, with 8 bases in the middle. The CDR3: CASSLRQGDTQYF. In nucleotides, the CDR3 is TGTGCCAGCAGCTTAAGGCAGGGAGATACGCAGTATTTT.

This clonotype was seen only a few times. The chain employs TRBV28 and TRBJ1-1; tentatively, D is TRBD1 (6 bases). The CDR3 sequence is 16 residues long. V lost 2 bases and J lost 2, with 15 bases in between. CDR1 is MDHEN and CDR2 is SYDVKM in the germline V gene. CDR3 in amino acids: CASSLRPWDTNTEAFF. In DNA form, the CDR3 reads TGTGCCAGCAGTTTACGGCCCTGGGACACCAACACTGAAGCTTTCTTT. The full variable domain, rest sourced from reference TRBV28 and TRBJ1-1, is DVKVTQSSRYLVKRTGEKVFLECVQDMDHENMFWYRQDPGLGLRLIYFSYDVKMKEKGDIPEGYSVSREKKERFSLILESASTNQTSMYLCASSLRPWDTNTEAFFGQGTRLTVV.

The CDR3 here is CASSEAPDRARRGAKNIQYF. The DNA of the CDR3 is TGTGCCAGCAGTGAAGCGCCGGACAGGGCGAGAAGAGGGGCCAAAAACATTCAGTACTTC. This rearrangement joins TRBV6-1 to TRBJ2-4; 8 bases match TRBD1. V trimming: 0 bases; J trimming: 1 base; junction bases outside the gene matches: 14. This CDR3 contains 20 residues. The germline V gene has CDR1 MNHNS and CDR2 SASEGT.

This clonotype was seen only a few times. This chain links TRBV7-9 with TRBJ2-1; D might be TRBD2 (5 bases). With 5 bases removed from V and 8 bases from J, the gap between germline ends came to 7 bases. Germline CDR1 reads SEHNR; CDR2 reads FQNEAQ (reference sequence). The CDR3 contains 11 residues. This CDR3 is CASSQEDEQFF. CDR3 coding DNA: TGTGCCAGCAGCCAGGAGGATGAGCAGTTCTTC. Complete variable domain (other parts from reference TRBV7-9 and TRBJ2-1): DTGVSQNPRHKITKRGQNVTFRCDPISEHNRLYWYRQTLGQGPEFLTYFQNEAQLEKSRLLSDRFSAERPKGSFSTLEIQRTEQGDSAMYLCASSQEDEQFFGPGTRLTVL.

This clonotype occurred a few times. This sequence joins TRBV21-1 and TRBJ1-6; the table gives TRBD1 as D, unverified against the DNA. TRBV21-1 is listed as a pseudogene. The CDR3 covers 16 residues. CDR3 residues: CASSKDRGRGDSPLHF. The CDR3 nucleotides are TGTGCCAGCAGCAAGGACAGGGGGCGCGGGGATTCACCCCTCCACTTT.

This chain uses TRBV21-1 with TRBJ1-1. TRBV21-1 is annotated as a pseudogene. The CDR3 extends over 16 amino acids. The CDR3 DNA reads as TGTGCCAGCAGCAAAGGGCGGCGGGGAAGGAACACTGAAGCTTTCTTT. Translating gives CASSKGRRGRNTEAFF.

This clonotype was seen ten or more times. V and J are TRBV4-2 and TRBJ1-1, with D unresolved. The CDR3 is made up of 15 amino acids. Germline CDR1 reads LGHNA; CDR2 reads YNFKEQ. V was pared by 6 bases and J by 0 bases, with 14 bases between. Here the CDR3 DNA reads TGTGCCAGCAGTCCTGACACTGACCTGAACACTGAAGCTTTCTTT. Translation gives CASSPDTDLNTEAFF.

Ten or more counts support this clonotype. This chain links TRBV4-2 with TRBJ2-2, with 10 bases fitting TRBD2. The CDR3 extends over 14 amino acids. Per germline, CDR1 LGHNA and CDR2 YNFKEQ. The trim removed 5 bases at V and 6 bases at J, leaving 3 bases unmatched. The CDR3 loop is CASSRSGRAGELFF. As DNA, the CDR3 is TGTGCCAGCAGCAGGAGCGGGAGGGCCGGGGAGCTGTTTTTT.

This clonotype came up a few times. The chain has TRBV28 and TRBJ2-3; 14 bases match TRBD2. Germline V lookup: CDR1 MDHEN, CDR2 SYDVKM. This CDR3 is 18 amino acids long. V lost 6 bases to trimming and J lost 4 bases; unmatched junction nucleotides: 12. DNA of the CDR3: TGTGCCAGCAGCCTTCCCGGGACTAGCGGGGGTAGCGCAGATACGCAGTATTTT. As protein: CASSLPGTSGGSADTQYF. Full variable domain (remainder filled in from reference TRBV28 and TRBJ2-3): DVKVTQSSRYLVKRTGEKVFLECVQDMDHENMFWYRQDPGLGLRLIYFSYDVKMKEKGDIPEGYSVSREKKERFSLILESASTNQTSMYLCASSLPGTSGGSADTQYFGPGTRLTVL.

V usage is TRBV9 and J usage is TRBJ2-1, with TRBD1 matching over 8 bases. Germline values: CDR1 SGDLS, CDR2 YYNGEE. The V gene end was trimmed by 4 bases and the J gene end by 9 bases; junction bases not matched to a gene: 9. The CDR3 has 14 amino acids. CDR3 nucleotide sequence: TGTGCCAGCAGCCCCGGACAGGGTGAGGGTGAGCAGTTCTTC. It yields the protein CASSPGQGEGEQFF.

This clonotype was found a few times. V usage is TRBV11-2 and J usage is TRBJ2-7, with 7 bases identical to TRBD1. V lost 4 bases and J lost 2; bases outside the gene matches: 5. Per germline, CDR1 SGHAT and CDR2 FQNNGV. The length of the CDR3 is 14 residues. The CDR3 protein is CASSYLQGPYEQYF. DNA for the CDR3: TGTGCCAGCAGCTACCTACAGGGGCCCTACGAGCAGTACTTC.